A single sample gave rise to the 17 T cell receptor beta chains below, sequenced in a study of immune characterization of retroperitoneal liposarcoma. One entry per CDR3 protein, called by TCRdb with MiXCR from the PCR reads. Among roughly 11,000 distinct CDR3 sequences listed, roughly half were seen once. The source material was tumor tissue. The source is a female donor with retroperitoneal liposarcoma.

This clonotype was seen just once. The chain joins TRBV12-3 or TRBV12-4 to TRBJ2-1, with D possibly TRBD2 on 6 matching bases. The CDR3 is 21 amino acids. V shed 3 bases and J shed 1 base, with 28 bases lying between them. DNA for the CDR3: TGTGCCAGCAGTTTTAATACTGGGTCTAGCGAGGCTCCTCAATCCTACAATGAGCAGTTCTTC. As protein: CASSFNTGSSEAPQSYNEQFF.

This clonotype was counted a few times. The chain joins TRBV6-1 to TRBJ1-2; 8 nucleotides match TRBD1. The CDR3 runs to 13 residues. Germline CDR1 MNHNS, CDR2 SASEGT. The V gene end was trimmed by 7 bases and the J gene end by 7 bases; junction bases not matched to a gene: 8. The CDR3 DNA follows: TGTGCCAGCACTAAGACAGGGGAGGGTGGCTACACCTTC. Its protein is CASTKTGEGGYTF.

The genes are TRBV6-1 and TRBJ1-5, with 8 bases that match TRBD1. CDR1 and CDR2 (germline): MNHNS, SASEGT. Germline trimming cut 8 bases from V and 6 bases from J; bases unmatched to any gene: 6. This CDR3 comprises 13 residues. The CDR3 reads CASANTGGQPQHF. Here the CDR3 DNA reads TGTGCCAGCGCGAACACAGGGGGTCAGCCCCAGCATTTT.

Points on this clonotype: The conserved final phenylalanine or tryptophan is absent from the CDR3, which likely points to a read error. The DNA is left out, because the CDR3 cannot be placed on it with certainty; the CDR3 is given as TCRdb lists it. This chain joins TRBV7-2 and TRBJ2-5; the DNA was not compared with TRBD1, the D call given in the table. The CDR3 comprises 16 residues, both ends counted. Germline V CDR1 and CDR2: SGHTA, FQGNSA. The CDR3 reads CASSLARDRDKRPSSL.

This clonotype has just a few counts. The J gene is TRBJ2-3, the V gene TRBV6-1; TRBD2 aligns across 13 bases. The CDR3 consists of 19 residues. V shed 7 bases, J shed 0 bases, and the junction held 13 bases outside the gene matches. Germline assignment: CDR1 MNHNS and CDR2 SASEGT. The CDR3 loop reads CASTSAGLAGITSTDTQYF. The CDR3 DNA reads TGTGCCAGCACCTCCGCGGGACTAGCGGGGATAACTAGCACAGATACGCAGTATTTT.

This clonotype has only a few counts. V usage is TRBV12-3 or TRBV12-4 and J usage is TRBJ2-5, with a tentative D call TRBD2 (6 bases). The CDR3 is 12 amino acids. Trimming pared 1 base from V and 11 bases from J, leaving 11 bases between. CDR3 loop: CASSLVPGEQYF. The CDR3 DNA sequence: TGTGCCAGCAGTTTAGTGCCGGGGGAGCAGTACTTC.

By frequency in the sample, this clonotype is large. The gene calls are TRBV27 and TRBJ2-1, with TRBD2 matching 13 bases. Germline V gene lookup returns CDR1 MNHEY and CDR2 SMNVEV (reference sequence). Trimming removed 6 bases from V and 8 bases from J; junction bases left unmatched: 10. The CDR3 sequence is 16 residues long. This chain's CDR3 is CASSSPGTSGTYEQFF. CDR3 nucleotides: TGTGCCAGCAGCTCTCCGGGGACTAGCGGGACTTATGAGCAGTTCTTC.

The chain joins TRBV5-1 to TRBJ2-5; no clear D gene. The closer fit of TRBJ2-1 to the DNA end suggests the J call may be wrong. The CDR3 consists of 12 residues. Germline V gives CDR1 SGHRS, CDR2 YFSETQ. The CDR3 DNA sequence: TGCGCCAGCAGCTTTCCTCAAGAGACCCAGTTCTTC. Translating gives CASSFPQETQFF.

The V gene is TRBV27, the J gene TRBJ2-1, with TRBD1 matching over 10 bases. The DNA end is more similar to TRBJ2-7, so the J call may be wrong. Germline V gene lookup returns CDR1 MNHEY and CDR2 SMNVEV (reference sequence). The CDR3 length is 15 residues. CDR3 sequence reads: CASRPRGTGVHEQYF. The CDR3 coding sequence is TGTGCCAGCAGGCCCCGAGGGACAGGGGTCCACGAGCAGTACTTC.

This clonotype came up a few times. The chain combines TRBV6-1 with TRBJ2-1, with 8 bases aligning to TRBD2. The CDR3 consists of 16 residues. Trimming at V came to 0 bases and at J to 3 bases, leaving 4 bases not matched to a gene. Germline V gene data show CDR1 as MNHNS and CDR2 as SASEGT. The CDR3 loop reads CASSEAPAGVYNEQFF. CDR3 coding DNA: TGTGCCAGCAGTGAAGCACCAGCGGGAGTCTACAATGAGCAGTTCTTC.

The gene calls are TRBV7-6 and TRBJ2-1, with D maybe TRBD2 (5 bases). The ends were cut back, 4 bases at V and 7 bases at J, with 14 bases in the middle. The CDR3 loop spans 14 amino acids. Germline V gene sequence: CDR1 SGHVS, CDR2 FNYEAQ. CDR3 DNA: TGTGCCAGCAGCTCGAGGCTTCGGGGAAATGAGCAGTTCTTC. Encoded protein: CASSSRLRGNEQFF.

This clonotype appeared once. The chain links TRBV12-3 or TRBV12-4 to TRBJ2-5, with 9 positions matching TRBD1. The end of the DNA fits TRBJ2-1 better, so the J call may be wrong. The CDR3 runs 15 residues. The CDR3 protein is CASSGGQGFYNEQFF. DNA for the CDR3: TGTGCCAGCAGTGGGGGACAGGGATTTTACAATGAGCAGTTCTTC.

This clonotype is termed medium-sized (0.01 to 0.1%). The chain uses TRBV7-2 and TRBJ2-5; D is uncertain. The CDR3 length is 12 residues. Deletions cut 5 bases from V and 5 bases from J, with 9 bases between. Germline CDR1 SGHTA, CDR2 FQGNSA. This CDR3 is CASSPLWETQYF. The CDR3 nucleotides are TGTGCCAGCAGCCCTCTATGGGAGACCCAGTACTTC.

Within the sample, this clonotype is medium-sized. V is TRBV7-2 and J is TRBJ2-1; 7 bases line up with TRBD2. The J call may be wrong; the DNA end is better matched by TRBJ2-7. Germline V lookup: CDR1 SGHTA, CDR2 FQGNSA. The CDR3 is 15 residues long. CDR3 nucleotides: TGTGCCAGCAGCTTTCGGAGCGGGGATTACAATGAGCAGTACTTC. It specifies CASSFRSGDYNEQYF.

With regard to this clonotype: Since a much larger clone is just one base distant, this may be a read error. The chain recombines TRBV12-3 or TRBV12-4 with TRBJ2-1, with 13 bases lining up with TRBD2. The CDR3 has 16 amino acids. DNA for the CDR3: TGTGCCAGCAGTGACCCGACTAGCGGGAGGCGGGGGACCCAGCTCTTC. Its translation: CASSDPTSGRRGTQLF.

The chain carries TRBV27 and TRBJ2-1, with 10 positions matching TRBD2. Matching the DNA end better, TRBJ2-5 makes the J call doubtful. Germline values: CDR1 MNHEY, CDR2 SMNVEV (reference sequence). There are 19 residues in the CDR3. The CDR3: CASSLLPLSTSGPQETQYF. The CDR3, as DNA: TGTGCCAGCAGTTTATTGCCCCTTTCGACTAGCGGGCCCCAAGAGACCCAGTACTTC.

Notes on this clonotype: Its ends do not fully match the called genes, so a read error is possible. DNA of the CDR3: TGTGCCAGCAGTGTGGGGGTGGGGGGGAACCCCGGGGAGCTGTTTTTT. It encodes CASSVGVGGNPGELFF. The chain couples TRBV6-2 or TRBV6-3 to TRBJ2-2, with 7 bases aligning to TRBD2. The CDR3 is made up of 16 amino acids. Germline CDR1 MNHEY, CDR2 SVGEGT.